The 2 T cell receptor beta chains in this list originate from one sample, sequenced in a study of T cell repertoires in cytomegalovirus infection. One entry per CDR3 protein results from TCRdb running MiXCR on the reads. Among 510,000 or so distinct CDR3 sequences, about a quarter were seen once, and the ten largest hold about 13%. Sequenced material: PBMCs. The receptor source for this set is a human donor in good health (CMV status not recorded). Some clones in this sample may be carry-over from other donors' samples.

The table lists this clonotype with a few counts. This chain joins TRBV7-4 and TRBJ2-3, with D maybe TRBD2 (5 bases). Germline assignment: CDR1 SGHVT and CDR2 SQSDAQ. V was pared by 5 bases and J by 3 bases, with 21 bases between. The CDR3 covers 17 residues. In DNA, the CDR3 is TGTGCCAGCAGCACACCGAGGAGGACTTGGGGAACAGATACGCAGTATTTT. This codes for CASSTPRRTWGTDTQYF.

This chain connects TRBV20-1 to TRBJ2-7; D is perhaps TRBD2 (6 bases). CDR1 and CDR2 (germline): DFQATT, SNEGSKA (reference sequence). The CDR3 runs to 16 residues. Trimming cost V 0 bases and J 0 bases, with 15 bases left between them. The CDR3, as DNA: TGCAGTGCTAGAGAATTGGACCGGGGGAGCTCCTACGAGCAGTACTTC. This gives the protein CSARELDRGSSYEQYF.